This TCR beta chain was observed in a study of regulatory T cells in long-lasting Graves disease (dated by TCRdb to the early 2020s). Study-wide context: Patients with newly diagnosed Graves' disease had been on antithyroid drugs for under 3 months. Persistent Graves' disease patients were compared with newly diagnosed Graves' disease patients by peripheral blood TCR sequencing and RNA sequencing. The study was conducted in China and was registered as a clinical trial. A total of around 35 samples underwent TCR sequencing: around 13 from persistent and around 20 from newly diagnosed Graves' disease patients. The paper's findings and limits, for the study overall: Only peripheral blood was studied, because thyroid tissue, the primary lesion, was inaccessible. Only the TCR beta chain was sequenced and analyzed. Compared with newly diagnosed patients, persistent Graves' disease patients had lower TCR Shannon entropy and fewer highly expanded clones, which suggests clonal expansion. Persistent patients shared more public clonotypes among themselves (more than 2,500) than newly diagnosed patients did (approximately 970). Persistent disease showed preferential use of TRBV28, TRBJ1-2 and TRBJ2-5, whereas newly diagnosed disease favored TRBV20-1 and TRBJ2-1. The authors noted that the small sample size was a limitation that may lower accuracy.

For this clonotype: Its antigen specificity is not known. This may come from a read error, since a much larger clone is one base off.

The library was built by means of multiplex PCR. Sequencing used an Illumina HiSeq 4000. TCR beta libraries were built with iRepertoire HTBI primers and Arm-PCR amplification of CDR3 regions. PCR products were gel purified before sequencing. The study's processing was this. A total of under 80 TRBV and some 13 TRBJ segments were identified across samples and were used for gene usage analysis of CDR3 amino acid clonotypes. COPE and FqMerger were used to merge filtered high-quality paired reads into contigs. BLAST was used to align contigs to IMGT TRBV, TRBD and TRBJ reference genes, and CDR3 was defined according to IMGT. Any clonotype with a frequency above 0.1% was classified as a highly expanded clone. Shannon entropy served as the measure of repertoire diversity, while the Gini coefficient captured V-J evenness. Clonotypes shared by more than one individual were considered public. The public reads were reprocessed in TCRdb via fastp at Q25 and MiXCR, keeping in-frame beta chains. Every CDR3 protein is listed once, alongside the most common genes and DNA of its rows. The V and J calls shown here were made by TCRdb, not taken from the authors' results. This sample comprises about 220,000 distinct CDR3 sequences, roughly a fifth of them detected only once. 12% of the sample goes to the ten largest clones.

The CDR3 contains 12 residues, cysteine and phenylalanine counted. The only DNA kept is the CDR3, 36 bases in frame from the first base. CDR1 and CDR2 (DFQATT, SNEGSKA) derive from the germline V gene (reference sequence). The intended sense of this specimen's time point label: newly diagnosed GD, antithyroid drugs for less than 3 months. For both TCR sequencing and RNA sequencing, RNA was extracted from PBMCs in TRIzol. The diagnosis of Graves' disease was made according to American Thyroid Association guidelines. Recruitment of patients was carried out at an endocrinology department in Xi'an, China. Each patient gave 7 to 9.5 milliliters of peripheral blood, collected in an EDTA anticoagulant tube. Ficoll Paque Plus density gradient separation was used to isolate PBMCs, and no further T cell sorting was performed. An Agilent 2100 Bioanalyzer and agarose gel were used to assess RNA quality, and a NanoDrop 2000 was used to measure RNA concentration.

This sample was shared with a second study, whose subject was T cells in Graves' hyperthyroidism and ophthalmopathy. From the second report: Stable Graves' hyperthyroidism was defined as no progression to ophthalmopathy during 18 months of follow-up. Hyperthyroidism patients were newly diagnosed, with disease duration under 2 months, and aged 18 to 65 years. Exclusion was applied to patients with uncontrolled infections, other autoimmune diseases, pregnancy or lactation. Diagnoses were based on clinical symptoms, serum thyroxine and TRAb, thyroid ultrasound and orbital computed tomography. For the first round of RT-PCR on the TCR CDR3, the HTBI primer set was used together with the Qiagen OneStep RT-PCR kit. Most expanded thyroid clonotypes (frequency above 0.001) were also detected in blood, a finding suggesting that blood repertoires may reflect thyroid immune responses. A model built on a 13 V-J signature distinguished ophthalmopathy from stable hyperthyroidism, reaching roughly 88% sensitivity and around 81% specificity in cross-validation and 80%/75% in testing. In validation, the model predicted progression to ophthalmopathy with around 71% sensitivity and approximately 72% specificity, a median of approximately 6.7 months before onset. To identify distinguishing TCR V-J signatures, a discovery cohort of 90 to 100 patients was used, comprising some 45 with Graves' ophthalmopathy and some 60 with stable Graves' hyperthyroidism. Prospective prediction of ophthalmopathy was tested in an independent validation cohort consisting of about 20 hyperthyroidism patients and around 16 patients who later progressed to ophthalmopathy. For training and testing, the 100 or so patients in the discovery cohort were randomly divided in a 7:3 ratio. In addition, the study compared T-cell repertoires in thyroid tissue and in blood from about 6 Graves' hyperthyroidism patients. Following sampling, methimazole starting at 30 mg daily was given to hyperthyroidism patients, and high-dose intravenous methylprednisolone was given to ophthalmopathy patients. A second multiplex PCR round built the libraries, followed by size selection and purification. The libraries were sequenced on an Illumina HiSeq2000 using paired-end 100 bp reads. SOAPnuke was used to process the raw data, with reads discarded if the reads contained adapters or uncalled bases, had a mean Phred below 15, or lacked an exact constant-primer or identifier match. COPE v1.2.5 was used to merge high-quality paired reads, and clonotypes were defined as unique nucleotide sequences. MiTCR v1.1 was used to align the clonotypes against IMGT TRBV, TRBD and TRBJ reference segments. The analysis was restricted to V-J combinations with a frequency above 0.0001, which together covered 99% to 99.2% of the repertoires. The TCS score was defined as the ratio of F50 (clonal expansion) to E x V (chaos), calculated using BLOSUM62-based TCRdist between CDR3 peptides within each V-J. Welch's t-statistics and random forest reduced some 510 V-J features to 13, which were used in a naive Bayes classifier (R e1071). No statistical method was used to set the sample size in advance, and investigators knew the group allocation. The paper reports TCR Vbeta CDR3 sequencing of about 140 peripheral blood samples: 40 to 45 ophthalmopathy, under 80 hyperthyroidism and around 17 progressor patients.

The source is a woman aged 25 to 45 with Graves disease. Donor details come from another sample of the same person, matched by shared clones. This material consisted of peripheral blood mononuclear cells (PBMCs), taken at new diagnosis, from a patient treated with antithyroid drugs. The sequence is built from TRBV20-1 and TRBJ2-5, and the D gene may be TRBD1, 5 bases matching. The CDR3 in this case is CSARAGKETHYF. The nucleotides are TGCAGTGCTCGGGCAGGGAAAGAGACCCACTACTTC.